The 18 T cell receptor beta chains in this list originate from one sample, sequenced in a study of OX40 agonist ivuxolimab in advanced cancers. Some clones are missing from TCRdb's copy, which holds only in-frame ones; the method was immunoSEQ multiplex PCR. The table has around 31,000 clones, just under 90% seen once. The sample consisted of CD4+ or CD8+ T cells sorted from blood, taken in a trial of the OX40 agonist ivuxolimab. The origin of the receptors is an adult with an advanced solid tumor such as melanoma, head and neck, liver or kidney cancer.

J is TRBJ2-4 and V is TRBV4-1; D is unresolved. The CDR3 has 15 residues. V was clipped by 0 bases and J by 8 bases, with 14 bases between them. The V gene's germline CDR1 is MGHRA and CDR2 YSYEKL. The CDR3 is CASSQESRYRDIQYF. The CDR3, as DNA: TGCGCCAGCAGCCAAGAGAGCCGATACAGAGACATTCAGTACTTC.

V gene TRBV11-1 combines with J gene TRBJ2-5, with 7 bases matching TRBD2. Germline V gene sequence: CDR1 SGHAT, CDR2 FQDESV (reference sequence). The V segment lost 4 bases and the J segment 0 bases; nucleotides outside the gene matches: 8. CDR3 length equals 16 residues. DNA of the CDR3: TGTGCCAGCAGCTGGCCCGGGACTAATGACCAAGAGACCCAGTACTTC. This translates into CASSWPGTNDQETQYF.

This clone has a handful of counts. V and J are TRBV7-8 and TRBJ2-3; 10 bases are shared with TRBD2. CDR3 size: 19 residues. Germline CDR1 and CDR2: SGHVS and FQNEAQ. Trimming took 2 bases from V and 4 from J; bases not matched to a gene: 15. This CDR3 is CASSLRLAGEDPDPDTQYF. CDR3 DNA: TGTGCCAGCAGCTTAAGGCTAGCGGGAGAGGACCCCGACCCAGATACGCAGTATTTT.

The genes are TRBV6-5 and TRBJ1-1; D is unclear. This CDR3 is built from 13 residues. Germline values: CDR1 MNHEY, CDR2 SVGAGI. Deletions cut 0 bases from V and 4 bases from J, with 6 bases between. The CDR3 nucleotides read TGTGCCAGCAGTTACTCGGTCGTCACTGAAGCTTTCTTT. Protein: CASSYSVVTEAFF.

The CDR3 region is CASSASGTSDYQETQYF. In DNA form, the CDR3 reads TGTGCCAGCAGCGCAAGCGGGACTAGCGATTACCAAGAGACCCAGTACTTC. The chain employs TRBV9 and TRBJ2-5; 10 bases match TRBD2. CDR3 length: 17 residues. The V segment lost 3 bases and the J segment 0 bases; nucleotides outside the gene matches: 8. Germline CDR1 reads SGDLS; CDR2 reads YYNGEE.

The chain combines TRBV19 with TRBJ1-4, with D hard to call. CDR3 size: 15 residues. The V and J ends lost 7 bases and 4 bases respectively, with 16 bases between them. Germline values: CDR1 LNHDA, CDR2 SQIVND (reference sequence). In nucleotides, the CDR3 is TGTGCCAGTAAGGGTCCGAGACTGAGTAATGAAAAACTGTTTTTT. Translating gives CASKGPRLSNEKLFF.

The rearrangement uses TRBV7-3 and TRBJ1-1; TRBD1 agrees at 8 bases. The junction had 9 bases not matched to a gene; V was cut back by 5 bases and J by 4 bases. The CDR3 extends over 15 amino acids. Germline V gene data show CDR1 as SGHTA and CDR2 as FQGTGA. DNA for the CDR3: TGTGCCAGCAGCCCGTTGACAGGGGCAGGCACTGAAGCTTTCTTT. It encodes CASSPLTGAGTEAFF. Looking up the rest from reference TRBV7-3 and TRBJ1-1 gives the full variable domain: GAGVSQTPSNKVTEKGKYVELRCDPISGHTALYWYRQSLGQGPEFLIYFQGTGAADDSGLPNDRFFAVRPEGSVSTLKIQRTERGDSAVYLCASSPLTGAGTEAFFGQGTRLTVV.

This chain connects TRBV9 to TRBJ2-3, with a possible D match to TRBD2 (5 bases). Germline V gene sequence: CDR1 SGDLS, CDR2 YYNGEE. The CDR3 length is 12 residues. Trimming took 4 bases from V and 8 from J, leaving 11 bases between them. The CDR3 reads CASSQDLRTQYF. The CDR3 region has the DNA TGTGCCAGCAGCCAGGACTTACGTACGCAGTATTTT.

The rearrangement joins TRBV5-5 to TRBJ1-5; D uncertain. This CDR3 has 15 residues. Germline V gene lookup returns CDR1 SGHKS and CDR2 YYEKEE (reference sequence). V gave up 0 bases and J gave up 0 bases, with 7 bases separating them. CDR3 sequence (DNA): TGTGCCAGCAGCTTGGCAGGAAATAGCAATCAGCCCCAGCATTTT. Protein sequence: CASSLAGNSNQPQHF.

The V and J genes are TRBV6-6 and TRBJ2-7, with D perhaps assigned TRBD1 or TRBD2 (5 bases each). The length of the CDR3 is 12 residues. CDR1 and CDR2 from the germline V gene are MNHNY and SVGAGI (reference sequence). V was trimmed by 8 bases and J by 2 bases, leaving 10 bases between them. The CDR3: CASQVGAYEQYF. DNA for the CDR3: TGTGCCAGCCAGGTGGGGGCCTACGAGCAGTACTTC.

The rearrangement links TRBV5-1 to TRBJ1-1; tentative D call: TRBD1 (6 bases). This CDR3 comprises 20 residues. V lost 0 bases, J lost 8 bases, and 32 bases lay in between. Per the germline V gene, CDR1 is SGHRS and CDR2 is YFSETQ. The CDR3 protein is CASSLEVPGTLTGAREEAFF. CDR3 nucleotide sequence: TGCGCCAGCAGCTTGGAAGTCCCCGGGACACTCACCGGGGCCCGCGAGGAAGCTTTCTTT. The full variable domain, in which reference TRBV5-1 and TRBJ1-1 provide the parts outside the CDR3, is KAGVTQTPRYLIKTRGQQVTLSCSPISGHRSVSWYQQTPGQGLQFLFEYFSETQRNKGNFPGRFSGRQFSNSRSEMNVSTLELGDSALYLCASSLEVPGTLTGAREEAFFGQGTRLTVV.

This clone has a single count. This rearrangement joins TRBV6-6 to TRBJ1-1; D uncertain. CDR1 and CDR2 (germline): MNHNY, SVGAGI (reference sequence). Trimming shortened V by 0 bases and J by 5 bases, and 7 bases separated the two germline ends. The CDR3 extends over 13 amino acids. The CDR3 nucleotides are TGTGCCAGCAGTTACTCCCCCAGTACTGAAGCTTTCTTT. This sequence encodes CASSYSPSTEAFF.

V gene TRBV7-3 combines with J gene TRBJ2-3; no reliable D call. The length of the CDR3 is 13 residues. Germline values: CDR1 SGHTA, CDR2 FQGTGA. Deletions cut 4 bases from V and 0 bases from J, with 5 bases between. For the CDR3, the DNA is TGTGCCAGCAGCTCAATAAGCACAGATACGCAGTATTTT. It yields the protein CASSSISTDTQYF.

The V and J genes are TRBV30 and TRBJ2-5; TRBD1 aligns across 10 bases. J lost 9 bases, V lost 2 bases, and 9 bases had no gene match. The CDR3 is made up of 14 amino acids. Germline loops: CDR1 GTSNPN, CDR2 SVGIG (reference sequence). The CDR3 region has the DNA TGTGCCTGGAGTCCCGGGACAGGGGATGAGGCCCAGTACTTC. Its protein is CAWSPGTGDEAQYF.

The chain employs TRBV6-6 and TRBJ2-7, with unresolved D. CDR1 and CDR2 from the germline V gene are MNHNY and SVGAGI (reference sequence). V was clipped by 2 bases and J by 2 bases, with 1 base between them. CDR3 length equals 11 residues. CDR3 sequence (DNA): TGTGCCAGCAGTTACACCTACGAGCAGTACTTC. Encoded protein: CASSYTYEQYF.

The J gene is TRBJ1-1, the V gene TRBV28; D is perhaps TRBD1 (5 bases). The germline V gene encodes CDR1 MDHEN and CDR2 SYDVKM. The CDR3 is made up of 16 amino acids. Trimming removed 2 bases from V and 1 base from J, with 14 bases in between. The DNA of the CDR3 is TGTGCCAGCAGTTTAGAGGGGTACGGTGAGAACACTGAAGCTTTCTTT. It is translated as CASSLEGYGENTEAFF.

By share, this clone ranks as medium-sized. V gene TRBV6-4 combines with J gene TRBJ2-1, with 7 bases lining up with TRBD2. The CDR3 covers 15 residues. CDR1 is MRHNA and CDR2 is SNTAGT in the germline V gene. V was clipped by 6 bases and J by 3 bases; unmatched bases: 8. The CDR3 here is CASSDVSGDYNEQFF. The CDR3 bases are TGTGCCAGCAGCGACGTGAGCGGGGACTACAATGAGCAGTTCTTC.

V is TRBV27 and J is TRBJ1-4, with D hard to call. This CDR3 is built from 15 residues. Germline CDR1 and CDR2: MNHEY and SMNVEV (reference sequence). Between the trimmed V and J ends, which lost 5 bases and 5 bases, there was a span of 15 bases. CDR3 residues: CASSARPGTNEKLFF. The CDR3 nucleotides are TGTGCCAGCAGTGCTCGACCCGGAACGAATGAAAAACTGTTTTTT.